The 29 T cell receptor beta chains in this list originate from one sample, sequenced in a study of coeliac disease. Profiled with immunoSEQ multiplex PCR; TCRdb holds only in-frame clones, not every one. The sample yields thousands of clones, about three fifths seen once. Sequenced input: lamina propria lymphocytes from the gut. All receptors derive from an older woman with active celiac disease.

This chain's CDR3 is CATRGGKADEQYF. CDR3 DNA: TGTGCCACCAGGGGGGGGAAGGCAGACGAGCAGTACTTC. This chain joins TRBV15 and TRBJ2-7; 7 bases are a match to TRBD2. Unmatched junction bases numbered 7, after V lost 6 bases and J lost 5 bases. There are 13 residues in the CDR3. The germline gives CDR1 LNHNV, CDR2 YYDKDF (reference sequence). Full variable domain (outside the CDR3, taken from reference TRBV15 and TRBJ2-7): DAMVIQNPRYQVTQFGKPVTLSCSQTLNHNVMYWYQQKSSQAPKLLFHYYDKDFNNEADTPDNFQSRRPNTSFCFLDIRSPGLGDTAMYLCATRGGKADEQYFGPGTRLTVT.

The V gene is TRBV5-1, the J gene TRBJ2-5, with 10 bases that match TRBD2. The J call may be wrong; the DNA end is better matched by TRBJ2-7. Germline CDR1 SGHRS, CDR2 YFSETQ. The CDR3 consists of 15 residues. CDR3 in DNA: TGCGCCAGCAGCAAAGCTAGCGGGAGTTTCCACGAGCAGTACTTC. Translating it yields CASSKASGSFHEQYF.

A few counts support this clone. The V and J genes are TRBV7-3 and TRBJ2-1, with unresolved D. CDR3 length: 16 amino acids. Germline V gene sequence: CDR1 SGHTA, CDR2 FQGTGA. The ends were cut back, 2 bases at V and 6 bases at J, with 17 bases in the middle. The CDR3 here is CASSLAELPPVNEQFF. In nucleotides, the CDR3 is TGTGCCAGCAGCTTAGCGGAGTTGCCGCCTGTCAATGAGCAGTTCTTC.

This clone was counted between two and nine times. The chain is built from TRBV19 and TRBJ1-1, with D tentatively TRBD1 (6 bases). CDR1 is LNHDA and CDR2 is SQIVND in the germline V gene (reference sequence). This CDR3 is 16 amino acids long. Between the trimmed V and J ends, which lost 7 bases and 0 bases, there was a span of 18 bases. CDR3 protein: CASTQGLTFMNTEAFF. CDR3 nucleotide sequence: TGTGCCAGTACCCAGGGGTTAACCTTTATGAACACTGAAGCTTTCTTT.

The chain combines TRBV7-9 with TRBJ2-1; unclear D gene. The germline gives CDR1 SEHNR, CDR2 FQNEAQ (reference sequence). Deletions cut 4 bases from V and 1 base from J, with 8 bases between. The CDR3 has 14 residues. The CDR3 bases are TGTGCCAGCAGCTCCTACTGGTCCTACAATGAGCAGTTCTTC. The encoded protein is CASSSYWSYNEQFF.

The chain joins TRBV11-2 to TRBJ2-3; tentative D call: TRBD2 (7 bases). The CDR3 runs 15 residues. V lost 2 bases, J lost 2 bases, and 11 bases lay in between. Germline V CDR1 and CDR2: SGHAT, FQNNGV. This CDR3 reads CASSLLGGPTDTQYF. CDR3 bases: TGTGCCAGCAGCTTATTGGGGGGGCCCACAGATACGCAGTATTTT.

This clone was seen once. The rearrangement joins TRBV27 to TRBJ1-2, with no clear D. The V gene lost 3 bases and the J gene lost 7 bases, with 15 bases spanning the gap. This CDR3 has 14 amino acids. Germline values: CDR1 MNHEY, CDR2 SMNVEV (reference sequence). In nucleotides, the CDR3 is TGTGCCAGCAGTTTTGCGGATAACCTTGGTGGCTACACCTTC. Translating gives CASSFADNLGGYTF.

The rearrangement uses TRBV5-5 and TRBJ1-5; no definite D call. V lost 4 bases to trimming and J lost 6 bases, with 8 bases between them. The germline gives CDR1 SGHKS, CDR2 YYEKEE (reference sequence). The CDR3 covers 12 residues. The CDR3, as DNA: TGTGCCAGCAGCCTGCGGGGTCAGCCCCAGCATTTT. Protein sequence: CASSLRGQPQHF. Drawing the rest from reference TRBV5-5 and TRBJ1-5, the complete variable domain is DAGVTQSPTHLIKTRGQQVTLRCSPISGHKSVSWYQQVLGQGPQFIFQYYEKEERGRGNFPDRFSARQFPNYSSELNVNALLLGDSALYLCASSLRGQPQHFGDGTRLSIL.

CDR3 DNA: TGTGCCAGCAGCGATCTAAAAAGGGGTCGGCAAGAGACCCAGTACTTC. Translated, it gives CASSDLKRGRQETQYF. The rearrangement uses TRBV5-4 and TRBJ2-5; D may be TRBD1 (5 bases). The CDR3 is 16 amino acids. The V end was cut by 4 bases, the J end by 2 bases, with 18 bases between. The V gene's germline CDR1 is SGHNT and CDR2 YYREEE (reference sequence).

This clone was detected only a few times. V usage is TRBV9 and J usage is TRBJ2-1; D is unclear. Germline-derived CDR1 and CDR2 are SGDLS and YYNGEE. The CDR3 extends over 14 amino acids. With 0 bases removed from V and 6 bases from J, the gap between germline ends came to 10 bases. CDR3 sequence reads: CASSVGGSFNEQFF. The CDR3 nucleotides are TGTGCCAGCAGCGTAGGTGGTAGTTTCAATGAGCAGTTCTTC.

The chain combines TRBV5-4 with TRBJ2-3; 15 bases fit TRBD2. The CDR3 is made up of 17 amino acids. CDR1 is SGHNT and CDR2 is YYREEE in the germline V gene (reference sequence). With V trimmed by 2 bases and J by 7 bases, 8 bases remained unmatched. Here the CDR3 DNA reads TGTGCCAGCAGCTTCGATGGACTAGCGGGGGGGCGAAATACGCAGTATTTT. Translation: CASSFDGLAGGRNTQYF.

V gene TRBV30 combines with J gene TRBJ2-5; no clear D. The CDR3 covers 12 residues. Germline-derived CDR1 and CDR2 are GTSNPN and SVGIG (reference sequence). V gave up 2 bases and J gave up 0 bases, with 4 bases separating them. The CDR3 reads CAWSYNQETQYF. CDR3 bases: TGTGCCTGGAGTTATAACCAAGAGACCCAGTACTTC.

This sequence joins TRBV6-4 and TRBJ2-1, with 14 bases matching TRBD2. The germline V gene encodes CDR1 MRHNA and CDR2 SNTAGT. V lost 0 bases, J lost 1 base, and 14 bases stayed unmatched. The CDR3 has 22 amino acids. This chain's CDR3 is CASSDSGTSGRIGGGSYNEQFF. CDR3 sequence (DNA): TGTGCCAGCAGTGACTCCGGGACTAGCGGGAGAATTGGGGGGGGGTCCTACAATGAGCAGTTCTTC.

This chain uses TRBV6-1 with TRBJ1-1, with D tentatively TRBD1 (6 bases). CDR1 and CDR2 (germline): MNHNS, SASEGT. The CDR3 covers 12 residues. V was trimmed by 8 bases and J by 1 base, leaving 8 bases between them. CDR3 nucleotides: TGTGCCAGCGGACAGCCGAACACTGAAGCTTTCTTT. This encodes CASGQPNTEAFF.

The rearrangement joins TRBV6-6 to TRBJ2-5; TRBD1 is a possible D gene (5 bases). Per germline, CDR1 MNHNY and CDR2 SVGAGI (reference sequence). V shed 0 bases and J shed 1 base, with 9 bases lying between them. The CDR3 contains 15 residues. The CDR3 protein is CASSYSWTPQETQYF. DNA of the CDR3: TGTGCCAGCAGTTACTCGTGGACACCCCAAGAGACCCAGTACTTC.

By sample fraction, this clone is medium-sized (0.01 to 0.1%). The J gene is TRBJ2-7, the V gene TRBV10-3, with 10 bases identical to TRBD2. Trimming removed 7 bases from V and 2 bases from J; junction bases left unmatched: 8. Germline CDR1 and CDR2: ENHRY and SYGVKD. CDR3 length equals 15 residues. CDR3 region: CAIMFGLAGAYEQYF. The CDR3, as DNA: TGTGCCATCATGTTTGGTCTAGCGGGGGCCTACGAGCAGTACTTC.

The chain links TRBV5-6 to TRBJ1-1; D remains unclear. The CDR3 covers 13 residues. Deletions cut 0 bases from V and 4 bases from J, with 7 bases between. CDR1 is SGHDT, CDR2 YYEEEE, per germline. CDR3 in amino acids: CASSLAGRTEAFF. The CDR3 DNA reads TGTGCCAGCAGCTTGGCTGGGCGCACTGAAGCTTTCTTT. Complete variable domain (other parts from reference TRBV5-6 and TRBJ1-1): DAGVTQSPTHLIKTRGQQVTLRCSPKSGHDTVSWYQQALGQGPQFIFQYYEEEERQRGNFPDRFSGHQFPNYSSELNVNALLLGDSALYLCASSLAGRTEAFFGQGTRLTVV.

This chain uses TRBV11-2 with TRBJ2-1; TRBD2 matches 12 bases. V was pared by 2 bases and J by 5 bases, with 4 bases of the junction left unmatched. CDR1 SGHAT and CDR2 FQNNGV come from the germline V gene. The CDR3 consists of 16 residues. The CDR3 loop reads CASSLTLAGGNNEQFF. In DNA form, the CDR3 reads TGTGCCAGCAGCTTAACACTAGCGGGAGGTAACAATGAGCAGTTCTTC.

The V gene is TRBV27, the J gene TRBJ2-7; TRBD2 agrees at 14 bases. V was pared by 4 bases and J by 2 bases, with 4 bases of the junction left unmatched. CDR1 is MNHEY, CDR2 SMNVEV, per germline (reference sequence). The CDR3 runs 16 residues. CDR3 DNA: TGTGCCAGCAGTTCCGGGACTAGCGGGAGAACCTACGAGCAGTACTTC. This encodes CASSSGTSGRTYEQYF.

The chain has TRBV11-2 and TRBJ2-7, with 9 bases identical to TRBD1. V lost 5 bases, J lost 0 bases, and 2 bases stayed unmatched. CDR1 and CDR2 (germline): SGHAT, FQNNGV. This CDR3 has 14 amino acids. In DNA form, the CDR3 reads TGTGCCAGCAGCCGGACAGGGGTCTCCTACGAGCAGTACTTC. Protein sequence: CASSRTGVSYEQYF. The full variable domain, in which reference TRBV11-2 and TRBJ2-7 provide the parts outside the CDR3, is EAGVAQSPRYKIIEKRQSVAFWCNPISGHATLYWYQQILGQGPKLLIQFQNNGVVDDSQLPKDRFSAERLKGVDSTLKIQPAKLEDSAVYLCASSRTGVSYEQYFGPGTRLTVT.

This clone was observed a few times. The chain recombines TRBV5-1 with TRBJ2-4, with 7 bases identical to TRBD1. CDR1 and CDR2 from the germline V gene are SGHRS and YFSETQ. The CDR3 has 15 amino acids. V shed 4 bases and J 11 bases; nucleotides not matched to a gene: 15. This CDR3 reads CASSLLGDSSSFQYF. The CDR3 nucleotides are TGCGCCAGCAGCCTCCTTGGGGACAGTTCTAGTTTTCAGTACTTC.

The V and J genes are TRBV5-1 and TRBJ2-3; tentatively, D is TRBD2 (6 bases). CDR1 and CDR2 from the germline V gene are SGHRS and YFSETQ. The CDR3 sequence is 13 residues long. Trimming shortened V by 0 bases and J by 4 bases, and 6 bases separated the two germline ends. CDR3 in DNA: TGCGCCAGCAGCTTGGCGGGGGCAGATACGCAGTATTTT. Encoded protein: CASSLAGADTQYF.

The CDR3 DNA is TGTGCCAGTAGTGAATTAGCGGGCCCCGGGACCCAGTACTTC. This sequence encodes CASSELAGPGTQYF. The chain joins TRBV19 to TRBJ2-5; 7 bases align to TRBD2. Unmatched junction bases numbered 10, after V lost 5 bases and J lost 7 bases. CDR3 length: 14 amino acids. The germline gives CDR1 LNHDA, CDR2 SQIVND (reference sequence). Supplemented by reference TRBV19 and TRBJ2-5, the full variable domain reads DGGITQSPKYLFRKEGQNVTLSCEQNLNHDAMYWYRQDPGQGLRLIYYSQIVNDFQKGDIAEGYSVSREKKESFPLTVTSAQKNPTAFYLCASSELAGPGTQYFGPGTRLLVL.

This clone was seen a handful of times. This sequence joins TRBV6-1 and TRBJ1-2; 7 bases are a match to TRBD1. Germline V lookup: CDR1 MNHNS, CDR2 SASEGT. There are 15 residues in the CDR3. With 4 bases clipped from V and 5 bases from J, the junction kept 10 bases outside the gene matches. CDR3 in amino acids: CASSGYTGTEYGYTF. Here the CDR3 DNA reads TGTGCCAGCAGTGGCTATACCGGGACAGAATATGGCTACACCTTC.

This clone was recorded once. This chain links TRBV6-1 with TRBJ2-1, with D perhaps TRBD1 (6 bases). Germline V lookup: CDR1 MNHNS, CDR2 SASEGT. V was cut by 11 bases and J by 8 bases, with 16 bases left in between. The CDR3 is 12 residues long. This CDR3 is CACGQWDYEQFF. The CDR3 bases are TGTGCCTGTGGACAGTGGGATTATGAGCAGTTCTTC.

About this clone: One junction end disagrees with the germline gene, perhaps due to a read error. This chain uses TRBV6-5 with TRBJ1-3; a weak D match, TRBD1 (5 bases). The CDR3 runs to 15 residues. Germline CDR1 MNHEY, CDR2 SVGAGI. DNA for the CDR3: TGTGCCAGCAGCTACTACAGGTCTCAAGGAAACACCATATATTTT. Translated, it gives CASSYYRSQGNTIYF.

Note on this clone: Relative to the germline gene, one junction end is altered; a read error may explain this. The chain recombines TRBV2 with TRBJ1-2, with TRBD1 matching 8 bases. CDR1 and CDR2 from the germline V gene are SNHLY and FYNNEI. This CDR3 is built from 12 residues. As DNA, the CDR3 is TGTGCCAGCAGCGAAGACAGGGGTGGCTACACCTTC. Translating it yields CASSEDRGGYTF.

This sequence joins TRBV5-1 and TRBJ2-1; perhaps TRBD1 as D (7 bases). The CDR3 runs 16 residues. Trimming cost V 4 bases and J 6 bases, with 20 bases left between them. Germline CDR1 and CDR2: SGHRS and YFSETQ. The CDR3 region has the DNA TGCGCCAGCAGCCTTTCCCTTAGACAGGGAGGCAATGAGCAGTTCTTC. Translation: CASSLSLRQGGNEQFF.

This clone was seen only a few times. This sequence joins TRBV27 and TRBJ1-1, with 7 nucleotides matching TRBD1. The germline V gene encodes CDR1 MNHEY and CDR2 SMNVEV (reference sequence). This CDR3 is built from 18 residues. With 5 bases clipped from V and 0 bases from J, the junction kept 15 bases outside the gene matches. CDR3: CASSNPTGVGRMNTEAFF. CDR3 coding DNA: TGTGCCAGCAGTAACCCCACAGGGGTGGGTCGGATGAACACTGAAGCTTTCTTT.